What follows is one T cell receptor beta chain and its context. Its antigen is unidentified. The V end was cut by 1 base, the J end by 7 bases, with 14 bases between. This CDR3 has 14 amino acids. The V gene's germline CDR1 is LNHNV and CDR2 YYDKDF (reference sequence). The sample belongs to a study of cytomegalovirus exposure and HLA in healthy donors. Regarding the study as a whole: TCR beta chain V- and J-gene trimming was linked, in a later analysis, to a missense variant in DCLRE1C.

Both 60 Vbeta primers and 13 Jbeta primers went into the PCR. Profiling relied on immunoSEQ multiplex PCR, and the TCRdb table lists in-frame clones only, not all of them. This sample yields more than 150,000 clones, of which roughly 80% are seen a single time; about 6% belongs to the top ten. This TCR was recovered from a man in his forties or fifties in good health and CMV-seropositive. What was sequenced was PBMCs. This chain connects TRBV15 to TRBJ2-7; D remains ambiguous. CDR3 nucleotides: TGTGCCACCAGCAGAGGCCCGGAGTCTGAGGAGCAGTACTTC. Its protein is CATSRGPESEEQYF.